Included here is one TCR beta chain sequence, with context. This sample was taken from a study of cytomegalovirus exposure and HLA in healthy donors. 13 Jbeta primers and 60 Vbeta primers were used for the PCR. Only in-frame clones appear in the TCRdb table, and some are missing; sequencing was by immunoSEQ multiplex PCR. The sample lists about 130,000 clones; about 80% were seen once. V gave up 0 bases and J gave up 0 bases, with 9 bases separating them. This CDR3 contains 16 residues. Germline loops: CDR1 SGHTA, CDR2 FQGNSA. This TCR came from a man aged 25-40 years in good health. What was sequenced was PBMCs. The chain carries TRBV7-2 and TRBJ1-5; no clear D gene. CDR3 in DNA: TGTGCCAGCAGCTTAGCCGCGGATATTAGCAATCAGCCCCAGCATTTT. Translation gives CASSLAADISNQPQHF.